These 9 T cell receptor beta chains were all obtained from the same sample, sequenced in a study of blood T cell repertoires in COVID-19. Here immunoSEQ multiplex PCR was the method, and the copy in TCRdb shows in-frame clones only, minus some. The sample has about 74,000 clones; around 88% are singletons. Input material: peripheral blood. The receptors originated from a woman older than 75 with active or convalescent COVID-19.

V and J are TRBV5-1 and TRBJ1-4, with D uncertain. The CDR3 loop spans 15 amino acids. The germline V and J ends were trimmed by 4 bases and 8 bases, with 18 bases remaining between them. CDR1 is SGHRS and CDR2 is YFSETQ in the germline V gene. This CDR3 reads CASSGVGGLREKLFF. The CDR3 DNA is TGCGCCAGCAGCGGAGTAGGAGGACTTAGGGAAAAACTGTTTTTT.

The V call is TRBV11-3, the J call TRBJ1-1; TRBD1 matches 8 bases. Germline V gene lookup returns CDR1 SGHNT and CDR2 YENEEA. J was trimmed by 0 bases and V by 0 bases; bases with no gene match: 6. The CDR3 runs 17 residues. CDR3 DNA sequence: TGTGCCAGCAGCTTAGATTGGACAGGGAGCGTGAACACTGAAGCTTTCTTT. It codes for CASSLDWTGSVNTEAFF.

The CDR3: CASSLVGQGIHTQYF. DNA for the CDR3: TGTGCCAGCAGCTTGGTAGGACAGGGGATCCATACGCAGTATTTT. V usage is TRBV5-4 and J usage is TRBJ2-3, with 9 positions matching TRBD1. The V segment lost 0 bases and the J segment 7 bases; nucleotides outside the gene matches: 6. Germline CDR1 reads SGHNT; CDR2 reads YYREEE (reference sequence). This CDR3 has 15 residues.

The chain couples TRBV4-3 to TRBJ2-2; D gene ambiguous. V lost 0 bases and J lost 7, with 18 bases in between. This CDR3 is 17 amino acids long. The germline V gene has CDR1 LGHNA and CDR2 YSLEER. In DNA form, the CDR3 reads TGCGCCAGCAGCCAAGATATGATCCCCGGGTTGGGCGGGGAGCTGTTTTTT. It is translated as CASSQDMIPGLGGELFF.

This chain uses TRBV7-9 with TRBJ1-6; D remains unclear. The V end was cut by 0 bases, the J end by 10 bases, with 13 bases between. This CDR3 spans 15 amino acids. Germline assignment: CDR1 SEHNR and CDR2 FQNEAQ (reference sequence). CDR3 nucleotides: TGTGCCAGCAGCTTAGCGTCTATGGGGAGCTCACCCCTCCACTTT. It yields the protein CASSLASMGSSPLHF. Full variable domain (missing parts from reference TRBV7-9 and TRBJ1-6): DTGVSQNPRHKITKRGQNVTFRCDPISEHNRLYWYRQTLGQGPEFLTYFQNEAQLEKSRLLSDRFSAERPKGSFSTLEIQRTEQGDSAMYLCASSLASMGSSPLHFGNGTRLTVT.

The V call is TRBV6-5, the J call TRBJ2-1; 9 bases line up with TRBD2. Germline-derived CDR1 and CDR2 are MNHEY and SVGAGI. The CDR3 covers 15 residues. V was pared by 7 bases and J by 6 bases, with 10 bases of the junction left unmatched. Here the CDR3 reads CASILSGGLSNEQFF. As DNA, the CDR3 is TGTGCCAGCATTCTGAGCGGGGGGCTATCCAATGAGCAGTTCTTC.

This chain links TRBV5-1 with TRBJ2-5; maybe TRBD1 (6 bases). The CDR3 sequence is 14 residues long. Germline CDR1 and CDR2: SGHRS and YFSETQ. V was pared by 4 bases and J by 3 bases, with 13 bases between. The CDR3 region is CASSNGQPEETQYF. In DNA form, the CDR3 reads TGCGCCAGCAGCAACGGACAGCCCGAAGAGACCCAGTACTTC.

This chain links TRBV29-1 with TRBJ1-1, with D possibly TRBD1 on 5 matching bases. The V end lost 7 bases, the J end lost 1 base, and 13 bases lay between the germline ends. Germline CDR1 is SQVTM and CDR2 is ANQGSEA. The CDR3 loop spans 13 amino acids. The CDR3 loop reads CSAQTGGNTEAFF. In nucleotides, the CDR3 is TGCAGCGCCCAAACGGGGGGGAACACTGAAGCTTTCTTT.

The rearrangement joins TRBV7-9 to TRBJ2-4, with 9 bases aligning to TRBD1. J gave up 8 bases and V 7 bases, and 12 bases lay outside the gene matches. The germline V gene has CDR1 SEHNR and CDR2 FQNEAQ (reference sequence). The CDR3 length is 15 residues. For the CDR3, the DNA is TGTGCCAGCACCCAAGGGACAGGGTATGTGGACATTCAGTACTTC. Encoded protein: CASTQGTGYVDIQYF.